This T cell receptor (beta chain) is from a study of T-cell reconstitution after alpha-beta-depleted transplantation in children. This clonotype was seen more than once but under ten times. The antigen is undetermined. Findings and caveats of the study: Approximately two months post-transplant, alpha-beta T cells reportedly originated from several hundred expanded graft clones. Newly produced T cells mostly provided counts and TCRbeta diversity after one year, as hyperexpanded clones declined. The study traced high day-60 TCRbeta diversity in some patients to surviving recipient T cells and thymic progenitors.

During its preparation, the TCRbeta library received unique molecular identifiers. TCRdb reprocessed the PCR reads with MiXCR, giving one entry per CDR3 protein. The table has approximately 430,000 distinct CDR3 sequences, about 17% seen once. This sequence was found in a boy under two years old who had a stem cell transplant for Wiskott-Aldrich syndrome, so the T cells may come from the graft donor. This specimen was PBMCs, mostly from graft donor cells, taken 360 days after TCRalphabeta/CD19-depleted stem cell transplant.

The CDR3 bases are TGTGCCAGCAGCCCGGGACCTGAGTTCTTC. Its translation: CASSPGPEFF. The chain recombines TRBV5-5 with TRBJ2-1, with D perhaps TRBD1 or TRBD2 (5 bases each). The length of the CDR3 is 10 residues. V lost 4 bases to trimming and J lost 14 bases, with 10 bases between them. The V gene's germline CDR1 is SGHKS and CDR2 YYEKEE (reference sequence).